This T cell receptor (beta chain) appears in the sequencing data of a study of shared clonotypes between healthy human individuals. The study separated CD4+ cells into CD45RA+ naive and CD45RA-negative memory subsets. Data came from immunoSEQ multiplex PCR; TCRdb stores just in-frame clones and leaves some out. In the table there are some 1.5 million clones, 95% to 97% of which are singletons. Study-wide results and limits: Some naive CD4 clonotypes, 5% to 5.5%, turned up in common across a few donors.

The CDR3 contains 18 residues. Trimming took 6 bases from V and 4 from J; bases not matched to a gene: 16. Looked up from germline, CDR1 is SNHLY and CDR2 is FYNNEI. Concerning this clone itself: Its antigen is as yet unknown.

The chain recombines TRBV2 with TRBJ1-5, with 9 nucleotides matching TRBD1. The material sequenced was naive CD4+ T cells sorted from blood. Subset here: CD45RA+ positively selected. This TCR was sampled from a man aged 25-40 years in good health. The CDR3 reads CASSHRNGTGIRNQPQHF. The DNA for the CDR3 is TGTGCCAGCAGCCACCGGAACGGGACAGGGATACGGAATCAGCCCCAGCATTTT.